Listed below are T cell receptor beta chains from one sample, sequenced in a study of PD-L1 blockade in urothelial cancer. Assay: immunoSEQ multiplex PCR; the TCRdb copy retains only in-frame clones and omits some. This table holds tens of thousands of clones, over 75% found once. The source was PBMCs, collected around atezolizumab (anti-PD-L1) treatment. The receptors derive from a donor aged 40 or over with urothelial cancer. CDR3s include the opening cysteine and the closing phenylalanine or tryptophan. The D gene is left open where the match is weak. Rows give clone size only sometimes, using once, few, many, or a class for an expanded clone.

j_gene | abundance | v_gene | d_gene | CDR3aa | CDR3nt
TRBJ2-2 | NA | TRBV27 | TRBD2 | CASTQAGVNTGELFF | TGTGCCAGCACTCAGGCGGGGGTGAACACCGGGGAGCTGTTTTTT
TRBJ2-5 | NA | TRBV6-5 | TRBD2 | CASSPTSPETQYF | TGTGCCAGCAGCCCGACTAGCCCGGAGACCCAGTACTTC
TRBJ2-3 | NA | TRBV10-3 | NA | CAISEPGFTDTQYF | TGTGCCATCAGTGAGCCCGGGTTCACAGATACGCAGTATTTT
TRBJ1-3 | NA | TRBV4-3 | NA | CASSQDWANPGGNTIYF | TGCGCCAGCAGCCAAGATTGGGCAAACCCCGGCGGAAACACCATATATTTT
TRBJ2-5 | NA | TRBV7-9 | NA | CASSLDSQETQYF | TGTGCCAGCAGCCTGGACTCTCAAGAGACCCAGTACTTC
TRBJ2-1 | NA | TRBV28 | TRBD1 | CASSPPPTGLDEQFF | TGTGCCAGCAGCCCCCCCCCGACAGGGTTGGATGAGCAGTTCTTC
TRBJ1-4 | NA | TRBV4-2 | TRBD1 | CASSQGDRGEKLFF | TGTGCCAGCAGCCAAGGGGACAGGGGCGAAAAACTGTTTTTT
TRBJ2-3 | NA | TRBV9 | NA | CASSVGAYGTDTQYF | TGTGCCAGCAGCGTAGGGGCTTATGGCACAGATACGCAGTATTTT
TRBJ1-3 | NA | TRBV7-2 | NA | CASSLFGPPGENTIYF | TGTGCCAGCAGCTTATTCGGGCCACCGGGAGAAAACACCATATATTTT
TRBJ1-1 | NA | TRBV19 | NA | CASSQGGDTEAFF | TGTGCCAGTAGTCAGGGTGGGGACACTGAAGCTTTCTTT
TRBJ2-2 | NA | TRBV7-2 | NA | CASSSTTGTGELFF | TGTGCCAGCAGCTCAACGACAGGCACCGGGGAGCTGTTTTTT
TRBJ2-3 | NA | TRBV5-5 | TRBD2 | CASSWGLAGHRRADTQYF | TGTGCCAGCAGCTGGGGACTAGCGGGTCACCGACGGGCAGATACGCAGTATTTT
TRBJ1-1 | NA | TRBV11-2 | NA | CASSLERGRGEAFF | TGTGCCAGCAGCTTAGAGCGCGGCAGGGGTGAAGCTTTCTTT
TRBJ2-5 | NA | TRBV5-1 | NA | CASTNGGQRRETQYF | TGCGCCAGCACCAATGGGGGCCAAAGGCGAGAGACCCAGTACTTC
TRBJ1-3 | many | TRBV7-9 | NA | CASSFTKGGSGNTIYF | TGTGCCAGCAGCTTTACAAAAGGGGGCTCTGGAAACACCATATATTTT
TRBJ2-3 | NA | TRBV6-1 | TRBD2 | CASGGLAGGTDTQYF | TGTGCCAGCGGTGGACTAGCGGGAGGGACAGATACGCAGTATTTT
TRBJ1-1 | NA | TRBV6-1 | NA | CASSEAGWGGTEAFF | TGTGCCAGCAGTGAAGCGGGTTGGGGCGGCACTGAAGCTTTCTTT
TRBJ2-6 | NA | TRBV7-7 | NA | CASSTLGVPQSRANVLTF | TGTGCCAGCAGCACTCTGGGAGTGCCACAAAGTCGGGCCAACGTCCTGACTTTC
TRBJ2-1 | NA | TRBV11-2 | TRBD2 | CASSLGGGLADIRDEQFF | TGTGCCAGCAGCTTAGGCGGGGGGCTAGCGGACATCAGGGATGAGCAGTTCTTC
TRBJ2-3 | NA | TRBV11-1 | NA | CASSLSPSDTQYF | TGTGCCAGCAGCTTATCCCCCAGTGATACGCAGTATTTT
TRBJ2-3 | NA | TRBV11-3 | TRBD2 | CASSPRLAGVADTQYF | TGTGCCAGCAGCCCCCGACTAGCGGGAGTGGCGGATACGCAGTATTTT
TRBJ1-5 | NA | TRBV7-8 | NA | CASSPWGGAAPSPAQHF | TGTGCCAGCAGCCCCTGGGGTGGGGCAGCTCCTTCCCCAGCCCAGCATTTT
TRBJ2-1 | NA | TRBV6-6 | TRBD2 | CASSYLAGGDEQFF | TGTGCCAGCAGTTACCTAGCGGGAGGGGATGAGCAGTTCTTC
TRBJ2-7 | once | TRBV9 | NA | CASSVGGTQGTIGEQYF | TGTGCCAGCAGCGTAGGGGGGACACAAGGGACGATTGGCGAGCAGTACTTC
TRBJ1-5 | NA | TRBV28 | TRBD1 | CASSQGGTGQPQHF | TGTGCCAGCAGCCAGGGGGGTACCGGTCAGCCCCAGCATTTT
TRBJ2-2 | NA | TRBV19 | TRBD1 | CASRQGDNTGELFF | TGTGCCAGTAGGCAGGGGGACAACACCGGGGAGCTGTTTTTT
TRBJ2-1 | NA | TRBV10-3 | TRBD2 | CAISGGSGRIRNNEQFF | TGTGCCATCAGTGGGGGTAGCGGGAGGATTCGTAACAATGAGCAGTTCTTC
TRBJ2-5 | NA | TRBV14 | NA | CASSPRHTQETQYF | TGTGCCAGCAGCCCCCGACATACACAAGAGACCCAGTACTTC
TRBJ2-5 | NA | TRBV11-3 | NA | CASGTEEETQYF | TGTGCCAGCGGAACAGAAGAAGAGACCCAGTACTTC
TRBJ2-1 | NA | TRBV11-2 | TRBD2 | CASSSGLANEQFF | TGTGCCAGCAGCAGCGGACTAGCGAATGAGCAGTTCTTC
TRBJ2-7 | NA | TRBV5-1 | NA | CASSWGPGESYEQYF | TGCGCCAGCAGCTGGGGACCAGGGGAATCCTACGAGCAGTACTTC
TRBJ2-2 | NA | TRBV6-1 | NA | CASSRIPGELFF | TGTGCCAGCAGCCGTATCCCCGGGGAGCTGTTTTTT
TRBJ1-1 | NA | TRBV7-9 | TRBD1 | CASSPTGDTEAFF | TGTGCCAGCAGCCCCACAGGGGACACTGAAGCTTTCTTT
TRBJ2-1 | once | TRBV6-4 | TRBD2 | CASSVAGGEYNEQFF | TGTGCCAGCAGTGTAGCGGGGGGGGAATACAATGAGCAGTTCTTC
TRBJ2-6 | once | TRBV4-1 | TRBD1 | CASSPRPGQVGSGANVLTF | TGCGCCAGCAGCCCCCGCCCGGGACAGGTCGGATCTGGGGCCAACGTCCTGACTTTC